This TCR beta chain appears in the sequencing data of a study of blood T cell repertoires in COVID-19. Whole-study context: Whether acute or convalescent, the COVID-19 samples came from the United States, Italy and Spain. T cells, B-cell-depleted T cells, or PBMCs supplied cDNA or gDNA.

Per the germline V gene, CDR1 is MNHNS and CDR2 is SASEGT. The CDR3 is 14 residues long. Between the trimmed V and J ends, which lost 3 bases and 6 bases, there was a span of 14 bases. The repertoire was sequenced with immunoSEQ multiplex PCR; TCRdb's copy has only in-frame clones and lacks some. The table records under 250,000 clones, around 81% of them present only once. Specimen: peripheral blood. The gene calls are TRBV6-1 and TRBJ1-1; D uncertain. The sequence derives from a man younger than 45 who had recovered from COVID-19. The chain's CDR3 is CASSDHTVAAEAFF. The DNA of the CDR3 is TGTGCCAGCAGTGACCACACGGTGGCGGCTGAAGCTTTCTTT.